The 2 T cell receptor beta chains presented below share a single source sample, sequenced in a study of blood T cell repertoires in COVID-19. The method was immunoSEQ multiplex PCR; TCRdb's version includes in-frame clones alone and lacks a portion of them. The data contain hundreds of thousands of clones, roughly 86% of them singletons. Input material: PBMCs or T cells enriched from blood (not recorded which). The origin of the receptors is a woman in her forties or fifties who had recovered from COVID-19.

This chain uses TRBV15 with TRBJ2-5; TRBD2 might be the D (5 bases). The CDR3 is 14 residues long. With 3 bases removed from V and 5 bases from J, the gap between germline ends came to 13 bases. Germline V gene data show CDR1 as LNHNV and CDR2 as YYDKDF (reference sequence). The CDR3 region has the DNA TGTGCCACCAGCAGGGGTAGCGCGGAGGAGACCCAGTACTTC. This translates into CATSRGSAEETQYF.

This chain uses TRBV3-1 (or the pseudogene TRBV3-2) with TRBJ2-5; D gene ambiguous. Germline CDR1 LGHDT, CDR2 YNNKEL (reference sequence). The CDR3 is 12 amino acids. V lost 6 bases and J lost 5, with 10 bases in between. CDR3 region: CASRGVAETQYF. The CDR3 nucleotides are TGTGCCAGCAGAGGCGTAGCCGAGACCCAGTACTTC.